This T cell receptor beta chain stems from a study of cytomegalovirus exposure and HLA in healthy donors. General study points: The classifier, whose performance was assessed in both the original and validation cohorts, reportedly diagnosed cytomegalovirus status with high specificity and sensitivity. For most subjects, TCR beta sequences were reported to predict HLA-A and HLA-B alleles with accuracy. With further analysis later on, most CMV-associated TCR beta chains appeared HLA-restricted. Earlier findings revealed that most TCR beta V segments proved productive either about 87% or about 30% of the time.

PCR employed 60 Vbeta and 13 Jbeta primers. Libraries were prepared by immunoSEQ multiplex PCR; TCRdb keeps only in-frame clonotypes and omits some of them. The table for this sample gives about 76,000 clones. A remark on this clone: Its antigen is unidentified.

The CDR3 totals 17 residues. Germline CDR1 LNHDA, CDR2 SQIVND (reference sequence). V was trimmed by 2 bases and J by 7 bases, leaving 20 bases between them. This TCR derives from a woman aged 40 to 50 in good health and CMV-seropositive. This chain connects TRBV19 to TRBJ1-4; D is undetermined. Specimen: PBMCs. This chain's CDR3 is CASSIRYGGQDFEKLFF. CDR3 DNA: TGTGCCAGTAGTATAAGATATGGCGGGCAGGACTTTGAAAAACTGTTTTTT. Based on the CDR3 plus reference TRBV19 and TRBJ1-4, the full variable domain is DGGITQSPKYLFRKEGQNVTLSCEQNLNHDAMYWYRQDPGQGLRLIYYSQIVNDFQKGDIAEGYSVSREKKESFPLTVTSAQKNPTAFYLCASSIRYGGQDFEKLFFGSGTQLSVL.